The 24 T cell receptor beta chains presented below share a single source sample, sequenced in a study of T cell responses to AZD1222 COVID-19 vaccine. TCRdb's table, derived via immunoSEQ multiplex PCR, lists solely in-frame clones and lacks some. The table includes approximately 90,000 clones, 70% to 90% detected once. The sample here was peripheral blood, taken on day 0 of AZD1222 vaccination. These receptors were taken from an adult in good health.

This chain joins TRBV7-2 and TRBJ1-1; maybe TRBD1 (6 bases). CDR3 length: 14 residues. Germline V gene lookup returns CDR1 SGHTA and CDR2 FQGNSA. V lost 3 bases, J lost 5 bases, and 13 bases lay in between. This CDR3 is CASSLGGRGTEAFF. The CDR3, as DNA: TGTGCCAGCAGCTTGGGGGGGCGAGGAACTGAAGCTTTCTTT.

This clone was picked up one time. This chain uses TRBV6-5 with TRBJ1-1; D gene ambiguous. There are 13 residues in the CDR3. V was clipped by 7 bases and J by 7 bases, with 16 bases between them. Germline values: CDR1 MNHEY, CDR2 SVGAGI. CDR3 nucleotides: TGTGCCAGCACCGAGTCTAGGGTTTATGAAGCTTTCTTT. Protein product: CASTESRVYEAFF.

The chain has TRBV7-3 and TRBJ2-1, with no clear D. Germline-derived CDR1 and CDR2 are SGHTA and FQGTGA. The CDR3 spans 15 residues. Trimming stripped 0 bases from V and 10 bases from J, with 16 bases between. CDR3 in amino acids: CASSLTTGPGVEQFF. CDR3 coding DNA: TGTGCCAGCAGCTTAACCACCGGGCCCGGCGTCGAGCAGTTCTTC.

V usage is TRBV29-1 and J usage is TRBJ1-1; 7 positions agree with TRBD1. The CDR3 extends over 14 amino acids. J was trimmed by 5 bases and V by 7 bases; bases with no gene match: 13. CDR1 and CDR2 from the germline V gene are SQVTM and ANQGSEA. The CDR3 DNA sequence: TGCAGCGGTCAGGGGGGGGGCTCTAGGACTGAAGCTTTCTTT. Protein sequence: CSGQGGGSRTEAFF.

The chain links TRBV19 to TRBJ2-1; 9 bases line up with TRBD1. After removal of 10 bases from V and 5 bases from J, the junction contained 9 bases not matched to a gene. The germline gives CDR1 LNHDA, CDR2 SQIVND (reference sequence). The CDR3 length is 14 residues. CDR3 loop: CATLPGQGNNEQFF. DNA for the CDR3: TGTGCCACTTTACCGGGACAGGGTAACAATGAGCAGTTCTTC. The full variable domain, its missing parts supplied by reference TRBV19 and TRBJ2-1, is DGGITQSPKYLFRKEGQNVTLSCEQNLNHDAMYWYRQDPGQGLRLIYYSQIVNDFQKGDIAEGYSVSREKKESFPLTVTSAQKNPTAFYLCATLPGQGNNEQFFGPGTRLTVL.

The CDR3 loop is CASSVAPASYEQYF. CDR3 bases: TGTGCCAGCAGTGTTGCTCCGGCATCCTACGAGCAGTACTTC. V is TRBV2 and J is TRBJ2-7; D uncertain. This CDR3 has 14 residues. V lost 4 bases and J lost 1, with 11 bases in between. CDR1 is SNHLY and CDR2 is FYNNEI in the germline V gene.

The rearrangement joins TRBV6-6 to TRBJ2-2; 7 bases agree with TRBD2. The CDR3 sequence is 14 residues long. Germline CDR1 and CDR2: MNHNY and SVGAGI (reference sequence). Germline trimming cut 10 bases from V and 2 bases from J; bases unmatched to any gene: 7. CDR3 nucleotide sequence: TGTGCCACCCAGGGACTACGAAACACCGGGGAGCTGTTTTTT. Amino acids: CATQGLRNTGELFF.

The V gene is TRBV28, the J gene TRBJ2-1, with a tentative D call TRBD2 (6 bases). Trimming pared 7 bases from V and 3 bases from J, leaving 16 bases between. In germline, CDR1 is MDHEN, CDR2 SYDVKM. The CDR3 contains 15 residues. CDR3 DNA: TGTGCCAGCACTTCCCGGGGAGGTAACTACAATGAGCAGTTCTTC. Its translation is CASTSRGGNYNEQFF.

The J gene is TRBJ1-3, the V gene TRBV18; D remains ambiguous. Trimming removed 5 bases at V and 0 bases at J, with 14 bases between. Germline V lookup: CDR1 KGHSH, CDR2 LQKENI. There are 16 residues in the CDR3. The CDR3 DNA sequence: TGTGCCAGCTCATCAAGGCGCGAGAGCTCTGGAAACACCATATATTTT. It is translated as CASSSRRESSGNTIYF. Combining the CDR3 with reference TRBV18 and TRBJ1-3 gives the whole variable domain NAGVMQNPRHLVRRRGQEARLRCSPMKGHSHVYWYRQLPEEGLKFMVYLQKENIIDESGMPKERFSAEFPKEGPSILRIQQVVRGDSAAYFCASSSRRESSGNTIYFGEGSWLTVV.

V usage is TRBV7-2 and J usage is TRBJ2-7; 8 positions agree with TRBD1. V shed 3 bases, J shed 1 base, and the junction held 5 bases outside the gene matches. This CDR3 region has 15 residues. CDR1 and CDR2 (germline): SGHTA, FQGNSA. Here the CDR3 reads CASSLVDRASYEQYF. In DNA form, the CDR3 reads TGTGCCAGCAGCTTGGTGGACAGGGCTTCCTACGAGCAGTACTTC.

The genes are TRBV28 and TRBJ1-2, with 9 bases matching TRBD1. CDR3 length equals 16 residues. Germline lookup yields CDR1 MDHEN and CDR2 SYDVKM. With 2 bases clipped from V and 3 bases from J, the junction kept 7 bases outside the gene matches. The CDR3 sequence is CASSLGAQGAHYGYTF. The CDR3 DNA reads TGTGCCAGCAGTTTAGGGGCACAGGGGGCCCACTATGGCTACACCTTC.

This clone was recorded once. The chain recombines TRBV5-1 with TRBJ1-1; possibly TRBD1 for D (5 bases). The length of the CDR3 is 15 residues. Trimming left V 2 bases short and J 0 bases short, with 11 bases between. Germline loops: CDR1 SGHRS, CDR2 YFSETQ. CDR3 protein: CASSFDRAMNTEAFF. CDR3 nucleotides: TGCGCCAGCAGCTTTGACAGAGCCATGAACACTGAAGCTTTCTTT.

The chain links TRBV9 to TRBJ2-5; D is possibly TRBD2 (6 bases). CDR3 size: 16 residues. Deletions cut 2 bases from V and 1 base from J, with 15 bases between. Germline assignment: CDR1 SGDLS and CDR2 YYNGEE. The CDR3 nucleotides are TGTGCCAGCAGCGTGGGACTTGGCGGGGCCCAAGAGACCCAGTACTTC. It is translated as CASSVGLGGAQETQYF.

The CDR3 DNA reads TGTGCCAGCAGTTACTCGATTAGCACTTACTACAATGAGCAGTTCTTC. Translating gives CASSYSISTYYNEQFF. The rearrangement joins TRBV6-2 or TRBV6-3 to TRBJ2-1; D not certain. V was cut by 0 bases and J by 3 bases, with 12 bases left in between. Germline V gene data show CDR1 as MNHEY and CDR2 as SVGEGT. The CDR3 runs 16 residues.

The chain uses TRBV5-1 and TRBJ1-2, with D perhaps TRBD1 (6 bases). V dropped 0 bases and J dropped 7 bases, with 10 bases sitting between them. The CDR3 covers 13 residues. Per the germline V gene, CDR1 is SGHRS and CDR2 is YFSETQ. CDR3 protein: CASSLEQGRGYTF. CDR3 DNA: TGCGCCAGCAGCTTGGAACAGGGCCGTGGCTACACCTTC.

The chain joins TRBV28 to TRBJ1-2; 8 bases agree with TRBD1. The CDR3 is 17 amino acids. Germline CDR1 and CDR2: MDHEN and SYDVKM. V lost 5 bases and J lost 0; bases outside the gene matches: 11. CDR3 coding DNA: TGTGCCAGCAGTCCCGGGACAGGAAATTCGGCTAACTATGGCTACACCTTC. Translation: CASSPGTGNSANYGYTF.

V and J are TRBV9 and TRBJ1-3; D is unclear. The CDR3 runs 16 residues. Per the germline V gene, CDR1 is SGDLS and CDR2 is YYNGEE. V was clipped by 0 bases and J by 0 bases, with 10 bases between them. The CDR3 spells CASSVAGTASGNTIYF. The CDR3 DNA is TGTGCCAGCAGCGTAGCGGGCACAGCCTCTGGAAACACCATATATTTT.

The chain employs TRBV7-2 and TRBJ2-3; D is perhaps TRBD1 (5 bases). The CDR3 loop spans 16 amino acids. The V gene's germline CDR1 is SGHTA and CDR2 FQGNSA. Trimming took off 6 bases at V and 0 bases at J, with 16 bases between the two ends. This chain's CDR3 is CASSRRQSSSTDTQYF. In DNA, the CDR3 is TGTGCCAGCAGTCGCCGACAGTCCTCTAGCACAGATACGCAGTATTTT.

This sequence joins TRBV28 and TRBJ2-7; D is perhaps TRBD1 (6 bases). Per germline, CDR1 MDHEN and CDR2 SYDVKM. V lost 5 bases to trimming and J lost 8 bases, with 16 bases between them. The CDR3 loop spans 13 amino acids. The CDR3 region has the DNA TGTGCCAGCAGTCTAGGGACACCCGGGAAGCAGTACTTC. It encodes CASSLGTPGKQYF.

The rearrangement links TRBV10-1 to TRBJ2-5, with 11 nucleotides matching TRBD1. The J segment lost 4 bases and the V segment lost 3 bases, leaving 4 bases of the junction unmatched. This CDR3 has 15 residues. The germline gives CDR1 WNHNN, CDR2 SYGVQD (reference sequence). Here the CDR3 DNA reads TGCGCCAGCAGTGACCCCGGGACAGGGGGAGAGACCCAGTACTTC. Protein product: CASSDPGTGGETQYF.

The chain joins TRBV27 to TRBJ2-7, with TRBD2 matching 9 bases. Germline V gene sequence: CDR1 MNHEY, CDR2 SMNVEV (reference sequence). The V gene end was trimmed by 3 bases and the J gene end by 5 bases; junction bases not matched to a gene: 8. The CDR3 has 15 residues. Written as DNA, the CDR3 is TGTGCCAGCAGTTTTTATAGCGGGGGCCAGGACGAGCAGTACTTC. As protein: CASSFYSGGQDEQYF.

The chain links TRBV11-2 to TRBJ1-1, with a tentative D call TRBD1 (5 bases). Germline-derived CDR1 and CDR2 are SGHAT and FQNNGV. The CDR3 extends over 12 amino acids. The V end lost 5 bases, the J end lost 11 bases, and 15 bases lay between the germline ends. Written as DNA, the CDR3 is TGTGCCAGCAGCAACCCTCGGGGGTCGGCTTTCTTT. Protein sequence: CASSNPRGSAFF.

The chain has TRBV7-8 and TRBJ1-5; 7 nucleotides align to TRBD1. The germline V gene has CDR1 SGHVS and CDR2 FQNEAQ. J gave up 6 bases and V 5 bases, and 7 bases lay outside the gene matches. This CDR3 spans 14 amino acids. The CDR3 protein is CASSVTGDSQPQHF. In DNA, the CDR3 is TGTGCCAGCAGCGTAACAGGGGATAGTCAGCCCCAGCATTTT.

The rearrangement uses TRBV5-6 and TRBJ1-2; no clear D gene. CDR1 is SGHDT and CDR2 is YYEEEE in the germline V gene. V shed 4 bases and J shed 0 bases, with 10 bases lying between them. CDR3 length equals 14 residues. The CDR3 DNA is TGTGCCAGCAGCCATCGGCCGACTAACTATGGCTACACCTTC. Amino acids: CASSHRPTNYGYTF.